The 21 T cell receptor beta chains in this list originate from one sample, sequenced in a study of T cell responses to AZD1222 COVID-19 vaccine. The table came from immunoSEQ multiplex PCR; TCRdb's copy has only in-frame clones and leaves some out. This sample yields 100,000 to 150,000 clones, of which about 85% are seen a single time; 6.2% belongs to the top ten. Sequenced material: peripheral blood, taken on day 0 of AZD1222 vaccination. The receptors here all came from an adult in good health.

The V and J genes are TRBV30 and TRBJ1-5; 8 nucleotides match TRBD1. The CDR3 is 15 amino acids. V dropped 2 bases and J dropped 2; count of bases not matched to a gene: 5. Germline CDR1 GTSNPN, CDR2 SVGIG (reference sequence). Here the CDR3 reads CAWSQDRVGNQPQHF. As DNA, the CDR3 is TGTGCCTGGAGTCAGGACAGGGTTGGCAATCAGCCCCAGCATTTT. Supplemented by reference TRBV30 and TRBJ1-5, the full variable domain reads SQTIHQWPATLVQPVGSPLSLECTVEGTSNPNLYWYRQAAGRGLQLLFYSVGIGQISSEVPQNLSASRPQDRQFILSSKKLLLSDSGFYLCAWSQDRVGNQPQHFGDGTRLSIL.

CDR3 residues: CAWREDLNNSPLHF. In DNA, the CDR3 is TGTGCCTGGCGAGAGGACCTAAACAATTCACCCCTCCACTTT. The chain joins TRBV30 to TRBJ1-6; D is uncertain. Trimming shortened V by 5 bases and J by 7 bases, and 15 bases separated the two germline ends. CDR3 size: 14 residues. The V gene's germline CDR1 is GTSNPN and CDR2 SVGIG (reference sequence).

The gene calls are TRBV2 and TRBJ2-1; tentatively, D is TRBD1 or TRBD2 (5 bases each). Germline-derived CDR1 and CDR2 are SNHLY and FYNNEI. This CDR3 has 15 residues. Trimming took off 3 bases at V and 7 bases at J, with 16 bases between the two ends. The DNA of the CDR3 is TGTGCCAGCAGTGACCACGGGACGACTTTGAATGAGCAGTTCTTC. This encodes CASSDHGTTLNEQFF.

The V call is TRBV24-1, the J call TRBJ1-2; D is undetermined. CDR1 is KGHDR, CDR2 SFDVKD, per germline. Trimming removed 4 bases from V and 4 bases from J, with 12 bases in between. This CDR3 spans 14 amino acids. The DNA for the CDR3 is TGTGCCACCAGTGACCCCGGACGGCCCTATGGCTACACCTTC. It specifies CATSDPGRPYGYTF.

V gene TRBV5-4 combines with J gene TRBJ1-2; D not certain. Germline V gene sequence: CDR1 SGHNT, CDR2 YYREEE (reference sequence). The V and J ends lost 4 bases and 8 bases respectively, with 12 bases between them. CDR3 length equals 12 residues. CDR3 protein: CASSPPGGGYTF. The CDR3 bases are TGTGCCAGCAGCCCCCCCGGAGGAGGCTACACCTTC.

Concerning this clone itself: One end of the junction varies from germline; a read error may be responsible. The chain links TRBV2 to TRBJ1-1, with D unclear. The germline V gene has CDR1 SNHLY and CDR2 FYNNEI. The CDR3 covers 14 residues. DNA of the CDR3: TGTGCCAGCAGGGAAGACACGGCGGGCACTGAAGCTTTCTTT. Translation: CASREDTAGTEAFF.

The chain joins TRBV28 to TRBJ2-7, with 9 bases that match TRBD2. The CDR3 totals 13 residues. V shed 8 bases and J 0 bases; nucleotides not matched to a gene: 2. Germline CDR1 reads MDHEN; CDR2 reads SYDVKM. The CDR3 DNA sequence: TGTGCCAGCTTAGCGGGGGCCTCCTACGAGCAGTACTTC. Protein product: CASLAGASYEQYF.

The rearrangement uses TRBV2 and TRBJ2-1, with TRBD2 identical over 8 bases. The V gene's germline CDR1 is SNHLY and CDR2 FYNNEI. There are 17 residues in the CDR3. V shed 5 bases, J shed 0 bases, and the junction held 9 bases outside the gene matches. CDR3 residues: CASSLLSGGASYNEQFF. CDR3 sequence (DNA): TGTGCCAGCAGTTTGCTATCCGGGGGGGCCTCCTACAATGAGCAGTTCTTC.

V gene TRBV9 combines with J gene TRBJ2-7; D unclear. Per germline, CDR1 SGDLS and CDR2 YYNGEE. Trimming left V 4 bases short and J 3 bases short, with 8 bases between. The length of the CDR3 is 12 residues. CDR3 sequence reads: CASSSDGYEQYF. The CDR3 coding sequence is TGTGCCAGCAGCTCGGACGGCTACGAGCAGTACTTC.

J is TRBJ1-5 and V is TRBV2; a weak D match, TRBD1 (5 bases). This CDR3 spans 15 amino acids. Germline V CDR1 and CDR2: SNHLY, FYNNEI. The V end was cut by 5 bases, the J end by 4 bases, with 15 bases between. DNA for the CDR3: TGTGCCAGCAGTATTTTGCCGGGGACGAATCAGCCCCAGCATTTT. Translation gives CASSILPGTNQPQHF.

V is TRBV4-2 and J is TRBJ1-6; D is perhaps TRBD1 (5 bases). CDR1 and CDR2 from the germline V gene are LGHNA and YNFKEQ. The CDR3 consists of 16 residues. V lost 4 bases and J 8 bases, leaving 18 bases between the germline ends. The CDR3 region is CASSRGRGATDSPLHF. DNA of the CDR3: TGTGCCAGCAGCCGGGGTAGAGGGGCGACGGATTCACCCCTCCACTTT.

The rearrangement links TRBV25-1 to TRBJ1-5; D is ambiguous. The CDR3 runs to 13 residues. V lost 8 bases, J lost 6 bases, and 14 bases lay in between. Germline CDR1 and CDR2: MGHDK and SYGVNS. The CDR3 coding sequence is TGTGCCAGCTCCCCAGAGCTTGGTCAGCCCCAGCATTTT. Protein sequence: CASSPELGQPQHF.

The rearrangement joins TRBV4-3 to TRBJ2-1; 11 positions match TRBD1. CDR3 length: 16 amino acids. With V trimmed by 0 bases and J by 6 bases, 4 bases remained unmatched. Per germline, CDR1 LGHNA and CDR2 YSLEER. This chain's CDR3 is CASSQDLGQGGNEQFF. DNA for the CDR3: TGCGCCAGCAGCCAAGATTTGGGACAGGGGGGCAATGAGCAGTTCTTC.

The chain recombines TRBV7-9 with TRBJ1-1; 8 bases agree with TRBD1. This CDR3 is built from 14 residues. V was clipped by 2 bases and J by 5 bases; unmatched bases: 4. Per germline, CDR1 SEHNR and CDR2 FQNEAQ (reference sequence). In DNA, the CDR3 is TGTGCCAGCAGCTTAAACAGGGGGTTAACTGAAGCTTTCTTT. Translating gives CASSLNRGLTEAFF.

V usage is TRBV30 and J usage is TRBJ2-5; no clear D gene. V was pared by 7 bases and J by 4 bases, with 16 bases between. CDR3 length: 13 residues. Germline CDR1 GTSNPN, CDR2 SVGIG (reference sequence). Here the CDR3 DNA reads TGTGCCTCCCACGCGATTACGGGAGAGACCCAGTACTTC. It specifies CASHAITGETQYF.

CDR3 coding DNA: TGTGCCAGCAGGGCTTGGGAGTGGTCTGGGAGGACAGATACGCAGTATTTT. It codes for CASRAWEWSGRTDTQYF. V is TRBV5-8 and J is TRBJ2-3; tentative D call: TRBD2 (6 bases). The CDR3 is 17 amino acids. The germline V gene encodes CDR1 SGHTS and CDR2 YDEGEE. Trimming left V 5 bases short and J 3 bases short, with 22 bases between. Based on the CDR3 plus reference TRBV5-8 and TRBJ2-3, the full variable domain is EAGVTQSPTHLIKTRGQQATLRCSPISGHTSVYWYQQALGLGLQFLLWYDEGEERNRGNFPPRFSGRQFPNYSSELNVNALELEDSALYLCASRAWEWSGRTDTQYFGPGTRLTVL.

Written as DNA, the CDR3 is TGTGCCAGCAGCTTAACTAGCGGGGTCCAAGAGACCCAGTACTTC. Protein: CASSLTSGVQETQYF. The chain recombines TRBV5-8 with TRBJ2-5; TRBD2 matches at 10 bases. Germline CDR1 and CDR2: SGHTS and YDEGEE. With V trimmed by 2 bases and J by 1 base, 2 bases remained unmatched. This CDR3 region has 15 residues.

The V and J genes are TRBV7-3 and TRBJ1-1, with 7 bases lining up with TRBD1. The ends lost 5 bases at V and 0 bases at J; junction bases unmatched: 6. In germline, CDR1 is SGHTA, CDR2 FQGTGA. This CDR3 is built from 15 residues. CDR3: CASSLEQGMNTEAFF. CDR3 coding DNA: TGTGCCAGCAGCCTAGAACAGGGGATGAACACTGAAGCTTTCTTT.

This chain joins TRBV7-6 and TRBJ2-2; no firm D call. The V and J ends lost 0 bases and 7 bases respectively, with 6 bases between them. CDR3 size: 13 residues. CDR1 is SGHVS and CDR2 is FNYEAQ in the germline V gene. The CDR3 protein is CASSLALGGELFF. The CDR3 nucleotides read TGTGCCAGCAGCTTAGCGCTCGGCGGGGAGCTGTTTTTT.

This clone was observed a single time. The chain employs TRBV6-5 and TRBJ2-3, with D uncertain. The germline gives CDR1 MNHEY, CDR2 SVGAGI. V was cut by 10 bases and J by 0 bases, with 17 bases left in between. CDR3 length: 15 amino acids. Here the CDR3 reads CATRASLSSTDTQYF. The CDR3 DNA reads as TGTGCCACCCGGGCCTCCCTTTCTAGCACAGATACGCAGTATTTT.

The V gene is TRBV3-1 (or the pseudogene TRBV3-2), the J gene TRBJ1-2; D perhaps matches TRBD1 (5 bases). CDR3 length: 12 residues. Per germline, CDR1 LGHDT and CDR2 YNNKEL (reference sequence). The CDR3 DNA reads TGTGCAGTGGGGGAAGGGGCCTATGGCTACACCTTC. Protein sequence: CAVGEGAYGYTF.